This is a list of T cell receptor beta chains from one sample in a study of cytomegalovirus exposure and HLA in healthy donors. This table comes from immunoSEQ multiplex PCR, and its TCRdb copy is limited to in-frame clones, with some not included. The table has 100,000 to 150,000 clones, about 72% seen once. The sample consisted of PBMCs. These receptors were taken from a female donor in good health and CMV-seronegative. The CDR3 runs from the conserved cysteine through the conserved F or W. Fields, in order: D gene, clone size, V gene, J gene, CDR3 protein, CDR3 DNA. D genes are given only for firm matches. The size entry is marked missing in some rows and otherwise reads once, few, many or a size class.

d_call: TRBD2
clone_size: -
v_call: TRBV19
j_call: TRBJ2-1
cdr3_aa: CATHPAGAGQFF
cdr3_nt: TGTGCCACCCACCCAGCGGGAGCGGGGCAGTTCTTC

d_call: TRBD1
clone_size: once
v_call: TRBV12-5
j_call: TRBJ2-2
cdr3_aa: CASGGQGVTGELFF
cdr3_nt: TGTGCTAGTGGTGGACAGGGGGTTACCGGGGAGCTGTTTTTT

d_call: -
clone_size: -
v_call: TRBV18
j_call: TRBJ1-5
cdr3_aa: CASSPPGSRQPQHF
cdr3_nt: TGTGCCAGCTCACCACCCGGCAGCAGGCAGCCCCAGCATTTT

d_call: -
clone_size: once
v_call: TRBV7-9
j_call: TRBJ1-4
cdr3_aa: CASSLFRGRGEKLFF
cdr3_nt: TGTGCCAGCAGCTTATTCCGGGGAAGAGGAGAAAAACTGTTTTTT

d_call: TRBD1
clone_size: -
v_call: TRBV7-8
j_call: TRBJ2-2
cdr3_aa: CASSWGTGATGELFF
cdr3_nt: TGTGCCAGCAGCTGGGGGACAGGGGCCACCGGGGAGCTGTTTTTT

d_call: TRBD2
clone_size: few
v_call: TRBV6-4
j_call: TRBJ2-1
cdr3_aa: CASSERLAGANEQFF
cdr3_nt: TGTGCCAGCAGTGAGCGACTAGCGGGAGCCAATGAGCAGTTCTTC

d_call: -
clone_size: -
v_call: TRBV2
j_call: TRBJ2-7
cdr3_aa: CASRADSGSYEQYF
cdr3_nt: TGTGCCAGCAGAGCGGATAGCGGCTCCTACGAGCAGTACTTC

d_call: -
clone_size: -
v_call: TRBV20-1
j_call: TRBJ1-4
cdr3_aa: CSAQELEKLFF
cdr3_nt: TGCAGTGCTCAGGAACTTGAAAAACTGTTTTTT

d_call: TRBD2
clone_size: -
v_call: TRBV7-9
j_call: TRBJ2-2
cdr3_aa: CASSRFSGTNTGELFF
cdr3_nt: TGTGCCAGCAGCAGATTTAGCGGGACGAACACCGGGGAGCTGTTTTTT

d_call: -
clone_size: -
v_call: TRBV29-1
j_call: TRBJ1-3
cdr3_aa: CSVRPTGRYSGNTIYF
cdr3_nt: TGCAGCGTCCGTCCGACAGGCCGCTACTCTGGAAACACCATATATTTT

d_call: TRBD2
clone_size: -
v_call: TRBV5-4
j_call: TRBJ2-1
cdr3_aa: CASSISGRALYNEQFF
cdr3_nt: TGTGCCAGCAGTATTAGCGGGAGGGCATTATACAATGAGCAGTTCTTC

d_call: -
clone_size: -
v_call: TRBV19
j_call: TRBJ2-1
cdr3_aa: CASRPHTGRSSYNEQFF
cdr3_nt: TGTGCCAGTAGACCCCATACAGGGCGGAGCTCCTACAATGAGCAGTTCTTC

d_call: TRBD1
clone_size: -
v_call: TRBV13
j_call: TRBJ2-5
cdr3_aa: CASSAGTGQETQYF
cdr3_nt: TGTGCCAGCAGCGCCGGGACAGGACAAGAGACCCAGTACTTC

d_call: TRBD1
clone_size: -
v_call: TRBV2
j_call: TRBJ1-5
cdr3_aa: CASSEGQGAQPQHF
cdr3_nt: TGTGCCAGCAGTGAGGGACAGGGAGCTCAGCCCCAGCATTTT

d_call: -
clone_size: -
v_call: TRBV27
j_call: TRBJ2-7
cdr3_aa: CASSFLGPYEQYF
cdr3_nt: TGTGCCAGCAGTTTTCTTGGGCCCTACGAGCAGTACTTC

d_call: TRBD2
clone_size: -
v_call: TRBV4-2
j_call: TRBJ2-1
cdr3_aa: CASSQDRSSYSGTKNNEQFF
cdr3_nt: TGTGCCAGCAGCCAAGATCGGAGTTCATACAGCGGGACGAAGAACAATGAGCAGTTCTTC

d_call: TRBD2
clone_size: many
v_call: TRBV19
j_call: TRBJ2-7
cdr3_aa: CASSPGGSSYEQYF
cdr3_nt: TGTGCCAGTAGTCCGGGCGGGAGCTCCTACGAGCAGTACTTC

d_call: TRBD1
clone_size: once
v_call: TRBV6-5
j_call: TRBJ1-2
cdr3_aa: CASSSGGLDYGYTF
cdr3_nt: TGTGCCAGCAGTTCAGGGGGCCTCGACTATGGCTACACCTTC

d_call: -
clone_size: -
v_call: TRBV5-1
j_call: TRBJ1-3
cdr3_aa: CASSLAGSGNTIYF
cdr3_nt: TGCGCCAGCAGCTTGGCAGGGTCTGGAAACACCATATATTTT

d_call: -
clone_size: -
v_call: TRBV28
j_call: TRBJ2-2
cdr3_aa: CASRGRGGPGELFF
cdr3_nt: TGTGCCAGCAGGGGCAGGGGTGGCCCCGGGGAGCTGTTTTTT

d_call: TRBD1
clone_size: -
v_call: TRBV29-1
j_call: TRBJ2-1
cdr3_aa: CSVFFQGGSGNEQFF
cdr3_nt: TGCAGCGTTTTCTTCCAAGGGGGCTCAGGCAATGAGCAGTTCTTC

d_call: TRBD1
clone_size: -
v_call: TRBV4-3
j_call: TRBJ2-5
cdr3_aa: CASSQEPQGHRHF
cdr3_nt: TGCGCCAGCAGCCAAGAACCACAGGGGCATAGGCACTTC

d_call: -
clone_size: -
v_call: TRBV7-8
j_call: TRBJ2-7
cdr3_aa: CASSFATSTYEQYF
cdr3_nt: TGTGCCAGCAGCTTCGCAACTAGCACCTACGAGCAGTACTTC

d_call: TRBD2
clone_size: -
v_call: TRBV27
j_call: TRBJ2-3
cdr3_aa: CASSYGTSRTDTQYF
cdr3_nt: TGTGCCAGCAGTTACGGGACTAGCAGGACAGATACGCAGTATTTT

d_call: TRBD1
clone_size: -
v_call: TRBV5-6
j_call: TRBJ2-4
cdr3_aa: CASSWVGQGIAKNIQYF
cdr3_nt: TGTGCCAGCAGCTGGGTAGGACAGGGGATAGCCAAAAACATTCAGTACTTC

d_call: TRBD1
clone_size: -
v_call: TRBV7-2
j_call: TRBJ2-2
cdr3_aa: CASRRSTGNNGELFF
cdr3_nt: TGTGCCAGCAGACGCTCGACAGGGAATAACGGGGAGCTGTTTTTT

d_call: -
clone_size: -
v_call: TRBV15
j_call: TRBJ1-4
cdr3_aa: CATSPRLGGNEKLFF
cdr3_nt: TGTGCCACCAGCCCCCGCCTGGGAGGGAATGAAAAACTGTTTTTT

d_call: -
clone_size: -
v_call: TRBV7-9
j_call: TRBJ1-1
cdr3_aa: CASSSEGGTEAFF
cdr3_nt: TGTGCCAGCAGCTCCGAGGGGGGGACTGAAGCTTTCTTT

d_call: TRBD1
clone_size: -
v_call: TRBV2
j_call: TRBJ2-6
cdr3_aa: CASRKGAGEFSGANVLTF
cdr3_nt: TGTGCCAGCAGAAAGGGGGCAGGGGAATTCTCTGGGGCCAACGTCCTGACTTTC

d_call: -
clone_size: -
v_call: TRBV4-2
j_call: TRBJ2-1
cdr3_aa: CASSQRGEQFF
cdr3_nt: TGTGCCAGCAGCCAACGCGGGGAGCAATTCTTC

d_call: -
clone_size: few
v_call: TRBV18
j_call: TRBJ1-2
cdr3_aa: CASSPSMREGYTF
cdr3_nt: TGTGCCAGCTCACCAAGCATGAGAGAGGGCTACACCTTC

d_call: TRBD1
clone_size: few
v_call: TRBV25-1
j_call: TRBJ1-2
cdr3_aa: CASSIDYTGDYGYTF
cdr3_nt: TGTGCCAGCAGCATTGACTATACAGGGGACTATGGCTACACCTTC

d_call: TRBD2
clone_size: -
v_call: TRBV4-1
j_call: TRBJ2-1
cdr3_aa: CASSQEPGLVSYNEQFF
cdr3_nt: TGCGCCAGCAGCCAGGAACCGGGACTAGTTTCCTACAATGAGCAGTTCTTC

d_call: TRBD2
clone_size: -
v_call: TRBV18
j_call: TRBJ2-5
cdr3_aa: CASSHQRESQETQYF
cdr3_nt: TGTGCCAGCTCACATCAGCGGGAGTCACAAGAGACCCAGTACTTC

d_call: TRBD1
clone_size: medium-sized
v_call: TRBV5-5
j_call: TRBJ1-5
cdr3_aa: CASSRLQGVVQPQHF
cdr3_nt: TGTGCCAGCAGCCGACTACAGGGGGTAGTTCAGCCCCAGCATTTT

d_call: -
clone_size: -
v_call: TRBV27
j_call: TRBJ2-1
cdr3_aa: CASSPGQPYNEQFF
cdr3_nt: TGTGCCAGCAGTCCCGGACAGCCCTACAATGAGCAGTTCTTC

d_call: TRBD2
clone_size: -
v_call: TRBV5-1
j_call: TRBJ2-3
cdr3_aa: CASSLWVAGSGDTQYF
cdr3_nt: TGCGCCAGCAGCTTGTGGGTAGCGGGAAGTGGAGATACGCAGTATTTT

d_call: TRBD1
clone_size: -
v_call: TRBV19
j_call: TRBJ1-4
cdr3_aa: CASIRRQGTNEKLFF
cdr3_nt: TGTGCCAGTATTCGCCGACAGGGAACTAATGAAAAACTGTTTTTT

d_call: -
clone_size: -
v_call: TRBV4-1
j_call: TRBJ1-1
cdr3_aa: CASSRPEQDNTEAFF
cdr3_nt: TGCGCCAGCAGCCGACCCGAGCAGGATAACACTGAAGCTTTCTTT

d_call: TRBD2
clone_size: once
v_call: TRBV5-6
j_call: TRBJ2-3
cdr3_aa: CASSSWGGSGSLDTQYF
cdr3_nt: TGTGCCAGCAGCTCCTGGGGGGGAAGCGGATCCTTAGATACGCAGTATTTT

d_call: TRBD2
clone_size: -
v_call: TRBV9
j_call: TRBJ2-7
cdr3_aa: CASSLSGSNYEQYF
cdr3_nt: TGTGCCAGCAGTTTAAGCGGGAGTAACTACGAGCAGTACTTC